This T cell receptor (beta chain) was captured in a study of blood T cell repertoires in COVID-19. Study at large: From the United States, Italy and Spain came samples of acute and convalescent COVID-19.

Clones were read by immunoSEQ multiplex PCR, and TCRdb kept only the in-frame ones, dropping some. The sample carries 250,000 to 300,000 clones, approximately 88% recorded once. This clonotype originated in a young woman who had recovered from COVID-19. The sample consisted of PBMCs or T cells enriched from blood (not recorded which).

The CDR3 here is CASSHGTGGGYTF. DNA for the CDR3: TGTGCCAGCAGCCATGGGACAGGGGGAGGCTACACCTTC. The V gene is TRBV5-4, the J gene TRBJ1-2; 11 bases agree with TRBD1. V lost 4 bases to trimming and J lost 8 bases; unmatched junction nucleotides: 4. The CDR3 is 13 amino acids. The germline gives CDR1 SGHNT, CDR2 YYREEE (reference sequence). Using reference TRBV5-4 and TRBJ1-2 for the parts outside the CDR3, the full variable domain is ETGVTQSPTHLIKTRGQQVTLRCSSQSGHNTVSWYQQALGQGPQFIFQYYREEENGRGNFPPRFSGLQFPNYSSELNVNALELDDSALYLCASSHGTGGGYTFGSGTRLTVV.